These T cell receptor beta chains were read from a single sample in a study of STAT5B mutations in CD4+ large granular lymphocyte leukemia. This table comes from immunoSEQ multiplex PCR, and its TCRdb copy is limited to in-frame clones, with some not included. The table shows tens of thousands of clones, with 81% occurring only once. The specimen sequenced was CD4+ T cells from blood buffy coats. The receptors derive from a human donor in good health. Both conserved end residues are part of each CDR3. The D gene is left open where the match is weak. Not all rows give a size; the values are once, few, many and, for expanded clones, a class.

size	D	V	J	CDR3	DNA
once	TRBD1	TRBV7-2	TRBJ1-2	CASSPSTGQGGGYTF	TGTGCCAGCAGCCCATCGACAGGGCAAGGAGGTGGCTACACCTTC
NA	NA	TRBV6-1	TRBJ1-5	CASSFFRGSNQPQHF	TGTGCCAGCAGTTTTTTCAGGGGTAGCAATCAGCCCCAGCATTTT
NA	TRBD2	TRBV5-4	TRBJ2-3	CASSIGLAGGSTDTQYF	TGTGCCAGCAGCATCGGACTAGCCGGAGGGAGCACAGATACGCAGTATTTT
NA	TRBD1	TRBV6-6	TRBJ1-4	CASSLTAGGNEKLFF	TGTGCCAGCAGTCTTACGGCAGGGGGAAATGAAAAACTGTTTTTT
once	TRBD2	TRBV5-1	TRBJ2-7	CASSSGGTVRLKSYEQYF	TGCGCCAGCAGCTCGGGGGGGACTGTCCGATTAAAAAGCTACGAGCAGTACTTC
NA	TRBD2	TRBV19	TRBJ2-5	CASSMVSGSLETQYF	TGTGCCAGTAGTATGGTTAGCGGGAGTTTGGAGACCCAGTACTTC
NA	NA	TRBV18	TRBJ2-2	CASSSVTNTGELFF	TGTGCCAGCTCTTCTGTTACGAACACCGGGGAGCTGTTTTTT
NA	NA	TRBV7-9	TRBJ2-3	CASISTDTQYF	TGTGCCAGCATCAGCACAGATACGCAGTATTTT
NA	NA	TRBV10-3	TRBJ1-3	CAISPTGIDSGNTIYF	TGTGCCATCAGCCCTACAGGGATTGACTCTGGAAACACCATATATTTT
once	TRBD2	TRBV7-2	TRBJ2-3	CASSLDSGGSTDTQYF	TGTGCCAGCAGCTTAGATAGCGGGGGGTCGACAGATACGCAGTATTTT
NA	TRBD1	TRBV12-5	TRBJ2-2	CASGSPGTGINTGELFF	TGTGCTAGTGGCTCCCCGGGGACAGGGATAAACACCGGGGAGCTGTTTTTT
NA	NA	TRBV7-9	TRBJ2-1	CASSLIRGFYNEQFF	TGTGCCAGCAGCTTAATTCGGGGGTTCTACAATGAGCAGTTCTTC
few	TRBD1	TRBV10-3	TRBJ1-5	CAIKPGTGGNQPQHF	TGTGCCATCAAGCCGGGGACAGGAGGCAATCAGCCCCAGCATTTT
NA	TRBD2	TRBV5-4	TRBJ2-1	CASSKGLAGAYNEQFF	TGTGCCAGCAGCAAGGGACTAGCGGGGGCCTACAATGAGCAGTTCTTC
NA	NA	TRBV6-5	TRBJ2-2	CASSFRGPGELFF	TGTGCCAGCAGTTTCAGGGGACCCGGGGAGCTGTTTTTT
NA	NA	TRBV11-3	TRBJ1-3	CASSPRQVIRGTIYF	TGTGCCAGCAGCCCTCGACAGGTCATACGAGGCACCATATATTTT
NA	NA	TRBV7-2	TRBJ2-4	CASSLGALTKNIQYF	TGTGCCAGCAGCTTAGGGGCGCTAACCAAAAACATTCAGTACTTC